This TCR beta chain emerged from a study of blood T cell repertoires in COVID-19. Turning to the study itself: Sources were T cells, B-cell-depleted T cells, or PBMCs; the material itself was cDNA or gDNA.

Individuals drawn from 24 US areas were roughly 18 to 95 years old. The CDR3 loop spans 18 amino acids. Germline values: CDR1 KGHSH, CDR2 LQKENI. The V end lost 3 bases, the J end lost 4 bases, and 24 bases lay between the germline ends. Measured with immunoSEQ multiplex PCR; TCRdb has only the in-frame clones, and not every one. The data contain about 200,000 clones, about 90% of them seen just once; the ten biggest clones take up approximately 1.1%. The TCR originated in a man aged 25 to 45 who had recovered from COVID-19. The chain has TRBV18 and TRBJ1-2, with D unclear. Sequencing was performed on PBMCs or T cells enriched from blood (not recorded which). The CDR3 loop is CASSPLPIQATGFYGYTF. CDR3 DNA: TGTGCCAGCTCACCCCTACCGATCCAGGCAACTGGATTCTATGGCTACACCTTC.